The rows below give T cell receptor beta chains drawn from one sample of a study of long-term antiretroviral therapy in people with HIV. TCRdb's table, derived via immunoSEQ multiplex PCR, lists solely in-frame clones and lacks some. The sample comprises fewer than 30,000 clones, around four fifths of which are singletons, and 8% to 10% rests with the top ten. Sequencing used unsorted PBMCs, obtained 2.8 years after starting antiretroviral therapy. The source is a man aged 25 to 40 with HIV. CDR3s include the opening cysteine and the closing phenylalanine or tryptophan. A D gene is named only where the DNA matches it firmly. Rows give clone size only sometimes, using once, few, many, or a class for an expanded clone.

d_gene: TRBD1; j_gene: TRBJ2-2; abundance: few; v_gene: TRBV28; CDR3aa: CASRIELQGTGELFF; CDR3nt: TGTGCCAGCAGAATCGAACTACAGGGGACCGGGGAGCTGTTTTTT
d_gene: TRBD2; j_gene: TRBJ2-1; abundance: -; v_gene: TRBV5-1; CDR3aa: CASSVYGGAGEQFF; CDR3nt: TGCGCCAGCAGCGTATACGGGGGGGCGGGTGAGCAGTTCTTC
d_gene: TRBD1; j_gene: TRBJ1-5; abundance: few; v_gene: TRBV2; CDR3aa: CASSDDRGSNQPQHF; CDR3nt: TGTGCCAGCAGCGACGACAGGGGAAGCAATCAGCCCCAGCATTTT
d_gene: TRBD1; j_gene: TRBJ1-5; abundance: -; v_gene: TRBV19; CDR3aa: CASSTPGTGKSNQPQHF; CDR3nt: TGTGCCAGTAGTACACCCGGGACAGGGAAGAGCAATCAGCCCCAGCATTTT
d_gene: -; j_gene: TRBJ1-5; abundance: -; v_gene: TRBV4-3; CDR3aa: CASSQMAGTFQPQHF; CDR3nt: TGCGCCAGCAGCCAAATGGCAGGGACATTTCAGCCCCAGCATTTT
d_gene: -; j_gene: TRBJ1-1; abundance: -; v_gene: TRBV5-1; CDR3aa: CASSLEGGLRLSTEAFF; CDR3nt: TGCGCCAGCAGCTTGGAGGGCGGGTTACGGCTGAGCACTGAAGCTTTCTTT
d_gene: -; j_gene: TRBJ2-3; abundance: -; v_gene: TRBV27; CDR3aa: CASQSGVTDTQYF; CDR3nt: TGTGCCAGTCAGTCTGGGGTCACAGATACGCAGTATTTT
d_gene: TRBD2; j_gene: TRBJ2-1; abundance: -; v_gene: TRBV6-1; CDR3aa: CASSEGLAGWNEQFF; CDR3nt: TGTGCCAGCAGTGAAGGACTAGCGGGATGGAATGAGCAGTTCTTC
d_gene: TRBD1; j_gene: TRBJ2-7; abundance: few; v_gene: TRBV9; CDR3aa: CASGGTAKDEQYF; CDR3nt: TGTGCCAGCGGTGGGACAGCAAAGGACGAGCAGTACTTC
d_gene: -; j_gene: TRBJ2-1; abundance: once; v_gene: TRBV5-6; CDR3aa: CASSHRDSSIKQFF; CDR3nt: TGTGCCAGCAGCCACCGGGACTCCAGCATTAAGCAGTTCTTC
d_gene: -; j_gene: TRBJ2-7; abundance: once; v_gene: TRBV6-5; CDR3aa: CASRSIRGRYEQYF; CDR3nt: TGTGCCAGCAGGAGTATCCGAGGTCGCTACGAGCAGTACTTC
d_gene: -; j_gene: TRBJ1-6; abundance: -; v_gene: TRBV13; CDR3aa: CASSHRVEGSPLHF; CDR3nt: TGTGCCAGCAGCCACCGGGTGGAAGGCTCACCCCTCCACTTT
d_gene: TRBD2; j_gene: TRBJ2-3; abundance: -; v_gene: TRBV10-3; CDR3aa: CAISESRGVTDTQYF; CDR3nt: TGTGCCATCAGTGAGTCCCGGGGGGTCACAGATACGCAGTATTTT
d_gene: -; j_gene: TRBJ2-1; abundance: -; v_gene: TRBV7-9; CDR3aa: CASSTPGAAYNEQFF; CDR3nt: TGTGCCAGCAGCACCCCCGGAGCGGCCTACAATGAGCAGTTCTTC
d_gene: TRBD1; j_gene: TRBJ1-5; abundance: -; v_gene: TRBV28; CDR3aa: CASSLADRVQPQHF; CDR3nt: TGTGCCAGCAGTTTAGCGGACAGGGTTCAGCCCCAGCATTTT
d_gene: -; j_gene: TRBJ2-6; abundance: -; v_gene: TRBV9; CDR3aa: CASSVGGGSGANVLTF; CDR3nt: TGTGCCAGCAGCGTTGGAGGGGGCTCTGGGGCCAACGTCCTGACTTTC
d_gene: -; j_gene: TRBJ1-6; abundance: few; v_gene: TRBV6-5; CDR3aa: CASSYRTVEYNSPLHF; CDR3nt: TGTGCCAGCAGTTATCGGACAGTTGAATATAATTCACCCCTCCACTTT
d_gene: TRBD1; j_gene: TRBJ1-1; abundance: -; v_gene: TRBV27; CDR3aa: CASSALGQGNTEAFF; CDR3nt: TGTGCCAGCAGTGCCCTGGGACAGGGGAACACTGAAGCTTTCTTT
d_gene: -; j_gene: TRBJ2-1; abundance: once; v_gene: TRBV7-9; CDR3aa: CASSLGQRPANEQFF; CDR3nt: TGTGCCAGCAGCTTAGGACAGCGTCCGGCGAATGAGCAGTTCTTC
d_gene: TRBD1; j_gene: TRBJ1-1; abundance: -; v_gene: TRBV14; CDR3aa: CASRKQGAVEAFF; CDR3nt: TGTGCCAGCAGAAAACAGGGGGCGGTTGAAGCTTTCTTT
d_gene: -; j_gene: TRBJ1-2; abundance: -; v_gene: TRBV7-9; CDR3aa: CASSLSLDSLINYGYTF; CDR3nt: TGTGCCAGCAGCTTGTCGTTGGACAGCCTGATTAACTATGGCTACACCTTC
d_gene: TRBD2; j_gene: TRBJ2-1; abundance: -; v_gene: TRBV30; CDR3aa: CAWSASGRGSEQFF; CDR3nt: TGTGCCTGGAGTGCTAGCGGGAGAGGATCTGAGCAGTTCTTC
d_gene: -; j_gene: TRBJ1-6; abundance: -; v_gene: TRBV13; CDR3aa: CASSHRISPLHF; CDR3nt: TGTGCCAGCAGCCACAGGATTTCACCCCTCCACTTT
d_gene: TRBD1; j_gene: TRBJ2-7; abundance: -; v_gene: TRBV6-5; CDR3aa: CASSYSGTGLSHEQYF; CDR3nt: TGTGCCAGCAGTTACTCAGGGACAGGGTTGTCCCACGAGCAGTACTTC
d_gene: -; j_gene: TRBJ1-2; abundance: few; v_gene: TRBV19; CDR3aa: CASRSVGYTF; CDR3nt: TGTGCCAGTCGATCCGTGGGCTACACCTTC
d_gene: TRBD2; j_gene: TRBJ2-3; abundance: -; v_gene: TRBV5-1; CDR3aa: CASSFGLAGSTDTQYF; CDR3nt: TGCGCCAGCAGCTTTGGACTAGCGGGATCCACAGATACGCAGTATTTT
d_gene: -; j_gene: TRBJ2-3; abundance: -; v_gene: TRBV29-1; CDR3aa: CSVGGFADTQYF; CDR3nt: TGCAGCGTTGGTGGGTTCGCAGATACGCAGTATTTT
d_gene: -; j_gene: TRBJ2-3; abundance: once; v_gene: TRBV6-6; CDR3aa: CASSWTPDTQYF; CDR3nt: TGTGCCAGCAGTTGGACCCCAGATACGCAGTATTTT
d_gene: TRBD2; j_gene: TRBJ2-1; abundance: -; v_gene: TRBV5-4; CDR3aa: CASSPRGLAGDREQFF; CDR3nt: TGTGCCAGCAGCCCCCGCGGACTAGCGGGAGACAGAGAGCAGTTCTTC
d_gene: TRBD1; j_gene: TRBJ1-6; abundance: once; v_gene: TRBV27; CDR3aa: CASSLFLGGDHSPLHF; CDR3nt: TGTGCCAGCAGTTTATTTCTAGGGGGCGATCATTCACCCCTCCACTTT
d_gene: -; j_gene: TRBJ1-3; abundance: -; v_gene: TRBV5-4; CDR3aa: CASSLGTPRPGNTIYF; CDR3nt: TGTGCCAGCAGCTTGGGAACCCCCCGGCCGGGAAACACCATATATTTT
d_gene: TRBD1; j_gene: TRBJ2-1; abundance: -; v_gene: TRBV5-6; CDR3aa: CASSSGQGRYNEQFF; CDR3nt: TGTGCCAGCAGCTCTGGACAGGGCCGTTACAATGAGCAGTTCTTC
d_gene: TRBD1; j_gene: TRBJ1-4; abundance: -; v_gene: TRBV5-8; CDR3aa: CASRQGGFNEKLFF; CDR3nt: TGTGCCAGCAGACAGGGGGGCTTTAATGAAAAACTGTTTTTT
d_gene: TRBD1; j_gene: TRBJ2-2; abundance: once; v_gene: TRBV29-1; CDR3aa: CSVEGDRGKAGELFF; CDR3nt: TGCAGCGTTGAAGGAGACAGGGGCAAAGCCGGGGAGCTGTTTTTT
d_gene: TRBD1; j_gene: TRBJ2-2; abundance: -; v_gene: TRBV30; CDR3aa: CAFRQGPNTGELFF; CDR3nt: TGTGCCTTTCGACAGGGTCCGAACACCGGGGAGCTGTTTTTT
d_gene: -; j_gene: TRBJ1-3; abundance: -; v_gene: TRBV28; CDR3aa: CASSRFGNTIYF; CDR3nt: TGTGCCAGCAGTAGGTTCGGAAACACCATATATTTT
d_gene: TRBD1; j_gene: TRBJ1-1; abundance: -; v_gene: TRBV10-3; CDR3aa: CAIRGAGQGMIEAFF; CDR3nt: TGTGCCATCAGGGGCGCGGGACAGGGTATGATTGAAGCTTTCTTT
d_gene: TRBD2; j_gene: TRBJ2-3; abundance: once; v_gene: TRBV6-1; CDR3aa: CASSDQAGVGTDTQYF; CDR3nt: TGTGCCAGCAGTGACCAAGCGGGGGTCGGCACAGATACGCAGTATTTT
d_gene: TRBD1; j_gene: TRBJ2-3; abundance: -; v_gene: TRBV5-1; CDR3aa: CASSLDIEGARADTQYF; CDR3nt: TGCGCCAGCAGCTTGGATATCGAGGGGGCGCGCGCAGATACGCAGTATTTT
d_gene: -; j_gene: TRBJ2-1; abundance: -; v_gene: TRBV27; CDR3aa: CASSFASSYNEQFF; CDR3nt: TGTGCCAGCAGTTTTGCTAGCTCCTACAATGAGCAGTTCTTC
d_gene: -; j_gene: TRBJ1-4; abundance: once; v_gene: TRBV28; CDR3aa: CASSLRATNEKLFF; CDR3nt: TGTGCCAGCAGTTTGAGAGCAACTAATGAAAAACTGTTTTTT
d_gene: TRBD1; j_gene: TRBJ2-1; abundance: -; v_gene: TRBV5-1; CDR3aa: CASSWGTGLDEQFF; CDR3nt: TGCGCCAGCAGCTGGGGGACAGGGTTGGATGAGCAGTTCTTC
d_gene: TRBD1; j_gene: TRBJ1-1; abundance: -; v_gene: TRBV19; CDR3aa: CASRTAWTGGSNTEAFF; CDR3nt: TGTGCCAGTAGGACGGCATGGACAGGGGGCTCTAACACTGAAGCTTTCTTT
d_gene: -; j_gene: TRBJ2-2; abundance: few; v_gene: TRBV25-1; CDR3aa: CASKNTGELFF; CDR3nt: TGTGCCAGCAAGAACACCGGGGAGCTGTTTTTT
d_gene: -; j_gene: TRBJ2-7; abundance: -; v_gene: TRBV30; CDR3aa: CAWGQDTYEQYF; CDR3nt: TGTGCCTGGGGGCAGGATACCTACGAGCAGTACTTC
d_gene: -; j_gene: TRBJ2-2; abundance: -; v_gene: TRBV15; CDR3aa: CATSRDRPPTRELFF; CDR3nt: TGTGCCACCAGCAGAGATCGACCGCCTACCCGGGAGCTGTTTTTT
d_gene: TRBD1; j_gene: TRBJ1-4; abundance: once; v_gene: TRBV18; CDR3aa: CASSPPAGQTTTNEKLFF; CDR3nt: TGTGCCAGCTCACCACCGGCGGGACAGACTACAACTAATGAAAAACTGTTTTTT
d_gene: -; j_gene: TRBJ1-4; abundance: medium-sized; v_gene: TRBV7-2; CDR3aa: CASRETGSPNEKLFF; CDR3nt: TGTGCCAGCAGAGAAACAGGGTCGCCTAATGAAAAACTGTTTTTT
d_gene: TRBD2; j_gene: TRBJ2-5; abundance: -; v_gene: TRBV29-1; CDR3aa: CSVTVGLAGGRETQYF; CDR3nt: TGCAGCGTCACCGTCGGGCTAGCGGGGGGGCGGGAGACCCAGTACTTC
d_gene: -; j_gene: TRBJ2-3; abundance: -; v_gene: TRBV5-1; CDR3aa: CASRSVPFSTDTQYF; CDR3nt: TGCGCCAGCAGGTCGGTCCCGTTCAGCACAGATACGCAGTATTTT
d_gene: TRBD2; j_gene: TRBJ2-1; abundance: -; v_gene: TRBV7-9; CDR3aa: CASSSSSLAGANNEQFF; CDR3nt: TGTGCCAGCAGTTCTTCCTCCCTAGCGGGGGCAAACAATGAGCAGTTCTTC
d_gene: -; j_gene: TRBJ1-2; abundance: -; v_gene: TRBV2; CDR3aa: CASTSGPRVGYTF; CDR3nt: TGTGCCAGCACCTCGGGACCCAGGGTTGGCTACACCTTC